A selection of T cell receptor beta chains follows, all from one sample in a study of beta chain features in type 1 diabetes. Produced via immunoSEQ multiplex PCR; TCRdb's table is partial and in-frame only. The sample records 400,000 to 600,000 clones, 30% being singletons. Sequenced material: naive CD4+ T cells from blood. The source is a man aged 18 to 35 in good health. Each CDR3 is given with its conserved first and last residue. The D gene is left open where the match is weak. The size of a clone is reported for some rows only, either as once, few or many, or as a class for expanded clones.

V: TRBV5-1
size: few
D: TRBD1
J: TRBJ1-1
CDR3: CASSGGQGNTEAFF
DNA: TGCGCCAGCAGCGGGGGACAGGGGAACACTGAAGCTTTCTTT

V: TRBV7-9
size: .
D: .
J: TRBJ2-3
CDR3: CASSLGSGRTDTQYF
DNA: TGTGCCAGCAGCTTAGGGAGCGGACGCACAGATACGCAGTATTTT

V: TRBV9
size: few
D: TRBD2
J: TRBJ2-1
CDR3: CASSVRLAGRGYNEQFF
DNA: TGTGCCAGCAGCGTTAGACTAGCGGGAAGAGGGTACAATGAGCAGTTCTTC

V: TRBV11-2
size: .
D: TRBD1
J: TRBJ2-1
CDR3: CASSLGQGPSFF
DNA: TGTGCCAGCAGCCTGGGACAGGGGCCCTCGTTCTTC

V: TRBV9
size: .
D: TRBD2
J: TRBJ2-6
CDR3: CASSVLAGSGANVLTF
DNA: TGTGCCAGCAGCGTCCTAGCGGGCTCTGGGGCCAACGTCCTGACTTTC

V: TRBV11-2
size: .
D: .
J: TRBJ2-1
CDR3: CASSLVPGNNEQFF
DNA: TGTGCCAGCAGCTTAGTCCCTGGAAACAATGAGCAGTTCTTC

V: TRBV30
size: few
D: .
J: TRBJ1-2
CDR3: CAWSVAGESGYTF
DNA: TGTGCCTGGAGTGTCGCAGGGGAGAGTGGCTACACCTTC

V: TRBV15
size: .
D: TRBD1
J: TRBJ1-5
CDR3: CATSGWTGGPQHF
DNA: TGTGCCACCAGCGGCTGGACAGGGGGGCCCCAGCATTTT

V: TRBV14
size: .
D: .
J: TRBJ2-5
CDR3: CASSQLRETQYF
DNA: TGTGCCAGCAGCCAATTAAGAGAGACCCAGTACTTC

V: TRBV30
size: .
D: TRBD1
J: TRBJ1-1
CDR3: CAWGTGVEDTEAFF
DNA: TGTGCCTGGGGAACAGGGGTCGAGGACACTGAAGCTTTCTTT

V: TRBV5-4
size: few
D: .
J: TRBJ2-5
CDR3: CASSTASGGETQYF
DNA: TGTGCCAGCAGCACGGCGTCCGGAGGAGAGACCCAGTACTTC

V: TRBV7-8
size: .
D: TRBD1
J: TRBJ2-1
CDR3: CASSVDRGHEQFF
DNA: TGTGCCAGCAGCGTGGACAGGGGCCATGAGCAGTTCTTC

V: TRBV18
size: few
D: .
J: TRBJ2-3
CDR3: CASSETDTQYF
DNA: TGTGCCAGCTCCGAAACAGATACGCAGTATTTT

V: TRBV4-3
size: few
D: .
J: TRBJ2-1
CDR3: CASSQDRGLVQSSYNEQFF
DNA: TGCGCCAGCAGCCAAGATCGGGGGCTAGTGCAAAGCTCCTACAATGAGCAGTTCTTC

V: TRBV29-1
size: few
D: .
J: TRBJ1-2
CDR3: CSVEGRPGSNYGYTF
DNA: TGCAGCGTTGAAGGCCGACCCGGTTCTAACTATGGCTACACCTTC

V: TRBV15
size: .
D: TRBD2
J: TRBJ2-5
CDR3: CATSFGLAGGETQYF
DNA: TGTGCCACCAGCTTCGGACTAGCGGGAGGAGAGACCCAGTACTTC

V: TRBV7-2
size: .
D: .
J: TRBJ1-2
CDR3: CASSFGSAYGYTF
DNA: TGTGCCAGCAGCTTTGGCAGTGCCTATGGCTACACCTTC

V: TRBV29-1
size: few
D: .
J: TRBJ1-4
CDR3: CSVQGPNEKLFF
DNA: TGCAGCGTTCAAGGACCAAATGAAAAACTGTTTTTT

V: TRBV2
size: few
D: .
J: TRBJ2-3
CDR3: CASSGSTDTQYF
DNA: TGTGCCAGCAGTGGGAGCACAGATACGCAGTATTTT

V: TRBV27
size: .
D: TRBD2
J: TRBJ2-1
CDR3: CASSSLAGGSYNEQFF
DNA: TGTGCCAGCAGTTCCCTAGCGGGAGGTTCCTACAATGAGCAGTTCTTC

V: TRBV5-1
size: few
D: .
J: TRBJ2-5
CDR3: CASSSGEYQETQYF
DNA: TGCGCCAGCAGCTCAGGGGAGTACCAAGAGACCCAGTACTTC

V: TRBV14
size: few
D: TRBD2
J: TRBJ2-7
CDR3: CASSQEVAGAPEQYF
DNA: TGTGCCAGCAGCCAAGAGGTAGCGGGAGCTCCCGAGCAGTACTTC

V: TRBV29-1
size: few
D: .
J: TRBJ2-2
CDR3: CSVEDPGKNTGELFF
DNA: TGCAGCGTTGAAGACCCCGGAAAGAACACCGGGGAGCTGTTTTTT

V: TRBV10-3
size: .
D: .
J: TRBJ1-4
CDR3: CATAREVQEKLFF
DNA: TGTGCCACCGCACGCGAAGTTCAGGAAAAACTGTTTTTT

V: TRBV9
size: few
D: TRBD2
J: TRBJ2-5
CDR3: CASSEGTSGIETQYF
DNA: TGTGCCAGCAGCGAGGGGACTAGCGGGATTGAGACCCAGTACTTC

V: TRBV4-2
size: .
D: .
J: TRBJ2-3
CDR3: CASSQEVTSTDTQYF
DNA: TGTGCCAGCAGCCAAGAGGTAACTAGCACAGATACGCAGTATTTT

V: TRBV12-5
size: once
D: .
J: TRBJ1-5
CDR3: CASGGTSNQPQHF
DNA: TGTGCTAGTGGTGGGACGAGCAATCAGCCCCAGCATTTT

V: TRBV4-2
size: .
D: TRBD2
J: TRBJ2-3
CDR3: CASGRGVLAEADTQYF
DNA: TGTGCCAGCGGAAGAGGAGTACTAGCGGAAGCAGATACGCAGTATTTT

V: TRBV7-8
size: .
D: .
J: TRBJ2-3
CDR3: CAGSGGETDTQYF
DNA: TGTGCCGGATCAGGAGGGGAGACAGATACGCAGTATTTT

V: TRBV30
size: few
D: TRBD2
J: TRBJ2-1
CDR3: CAWRPSGSVYEQFF
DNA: TGTGCCTGGCGCCCTAGCGGGAGTGTCTATGAGCAGTTCTTC

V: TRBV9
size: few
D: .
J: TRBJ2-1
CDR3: CASSPRPLPYYNEQFF
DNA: TGTGCCAGCAGCCCGAGACCTCTCCCCTACTACAATGAGCAGTTCTTC

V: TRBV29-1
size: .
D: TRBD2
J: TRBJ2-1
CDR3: CSVEEGLAGTYNEQFF
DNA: TGCAGCGTTGAAGAGGGACTAGCGGGGACCTACAATGAGCAGTTCTTC

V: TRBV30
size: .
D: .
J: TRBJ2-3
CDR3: CAWSVRSTDTQYF
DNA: TGTGCCTGGAGTGTACGTAGCACAGATACGCAGTATTTT

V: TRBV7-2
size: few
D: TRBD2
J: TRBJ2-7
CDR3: CASSLEAGGLEQYF
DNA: TGTGCCAGCAGCTTAGAGGCGGGAGGGCTCGAGCAGTACTTC

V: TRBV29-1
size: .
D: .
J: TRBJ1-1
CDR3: CSVLGHRDEGTEAFF
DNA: TGCAGCGTTCTTGGCCACAGGGACGAAGGAACTGAAGCTTTCTTT

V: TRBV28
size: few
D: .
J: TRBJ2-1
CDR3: CASSLEGRRRNEQFF
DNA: TGTGCCAGCAGTTTAGAGGGAAGAAGGCGTAATGAGCAGTTCTTC

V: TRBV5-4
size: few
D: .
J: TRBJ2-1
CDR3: CASSSSPQRVTNEQFF
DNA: TGTGCCAGCAGCTCTTCGCCCCAGAGGGTTACGAATGAGCAGTTCTTC

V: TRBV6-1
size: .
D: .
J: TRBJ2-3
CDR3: CASSSGHSTDTQYF
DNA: TGTGCCAGCAGTTCGGGACATAGCACAGATACGCAGTATTTT

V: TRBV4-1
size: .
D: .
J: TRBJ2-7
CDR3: CASSPGWPPEGEQYF
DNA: TGCGCCAGCAGCCCGGGTTGGCCGCCCGAAGGCGAGCAGTACTTC

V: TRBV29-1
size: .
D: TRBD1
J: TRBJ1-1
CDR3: CSVGTGSDTEAFF
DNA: TGCAGCGTAGGGACAGGGTCGGACACTGAAGCTTTCTTT

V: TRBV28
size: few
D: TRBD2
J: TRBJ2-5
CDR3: CASSHSGRRGETQYF
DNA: TGTGCCAGCAGTCATAGCGGGAGGAGGGGAGAGACCCAGTACTTC